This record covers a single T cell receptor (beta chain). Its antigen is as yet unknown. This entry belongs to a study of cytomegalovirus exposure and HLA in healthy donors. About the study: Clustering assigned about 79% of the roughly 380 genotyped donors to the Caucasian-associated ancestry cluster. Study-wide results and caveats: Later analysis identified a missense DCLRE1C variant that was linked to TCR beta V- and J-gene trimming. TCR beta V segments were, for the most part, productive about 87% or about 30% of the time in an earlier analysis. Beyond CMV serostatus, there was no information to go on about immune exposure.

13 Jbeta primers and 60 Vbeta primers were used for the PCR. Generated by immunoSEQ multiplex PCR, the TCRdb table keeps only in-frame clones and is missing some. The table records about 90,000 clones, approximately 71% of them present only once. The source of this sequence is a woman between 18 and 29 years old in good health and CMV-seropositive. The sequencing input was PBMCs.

The CDR3 sequence: CASSGRVAGPMNTEAFF. The CDR3 region has the DNA TGTGCCAGCAGCGGCAGGGTAGCGGGGCCAATGAACACTGAAGCTTTCTTT. V is TRBV5-4 and J is TRBJ1-1, with a possible D match to TRBD1 (5 bases). V shed 4 bases and J shed 0 bases, with 19 bases lying between them. The CDR3 is 17 residues long. The germline V gene has CDR1 SGHNT and CDR2 YYREEE (reference sequence).